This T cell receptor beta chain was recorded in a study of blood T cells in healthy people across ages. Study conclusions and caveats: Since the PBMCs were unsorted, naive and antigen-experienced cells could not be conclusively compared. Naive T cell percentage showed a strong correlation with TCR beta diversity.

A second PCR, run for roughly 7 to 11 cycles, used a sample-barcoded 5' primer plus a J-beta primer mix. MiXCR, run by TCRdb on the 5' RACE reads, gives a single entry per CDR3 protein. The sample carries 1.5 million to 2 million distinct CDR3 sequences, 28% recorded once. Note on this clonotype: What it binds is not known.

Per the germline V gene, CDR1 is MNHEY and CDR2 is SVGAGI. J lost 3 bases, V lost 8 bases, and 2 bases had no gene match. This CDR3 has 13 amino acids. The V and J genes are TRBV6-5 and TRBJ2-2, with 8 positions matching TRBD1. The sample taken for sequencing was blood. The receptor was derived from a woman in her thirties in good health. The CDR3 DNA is TGTGCCAGCCGGGACAGGTACACCGGGGAGCTGTTTTTT. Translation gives CASRDRYTGELFF.